Sequencing of this T cell receptor beta chain was carried out in a study of blood T cell repertoires in COVID-19. Study as a whole: COVID-19 samples from acute and convalescent phases originated in the United States, Italy and Spain. PBMCs, B-cell-depleted T cells, or T cells were the source of the cDNA or gDNA that made up the material.

There are 11 residues in the CDR3. The V and J ends lost 3 bases and 10 bases respectively, with 9 bases between them. From germline, CDR1 is SEHNR and CDR2 FQNEAQ (reference sequence). In the authors' methods: For nucleated cells, counts were estimated from reference gene primer amplification. Profiled with immunoSEQ multiplex PCR; TCRdb holds only in-frame clones, not every one. V and J calls and clone size follow that table, whereas D and trimming were derived from the DNA. This sample has roughly 230,000 clones, with 80% to 85% found just once. What was sequenced was peripheral blood. The V call is TRBV7-9, the J call TRBJ1-2; D not certain. The receptor was isolated from a man aged 45-65 years with active or convalescent COVID-19. CDR3 sequence reads: CASSLRPAYTF. The CDR3 region has the DNA TGTGCCAGCAGCTTGAGGCCGGCCTACACCTTC.